This T cell receptor beta chain came from a study of post-analysis software for immune sequencing data. Study overall: The disease courses spanned relapsing-remitting, secondary progressive and progressive-relapsing forms of multiple sclerosis.

Germline V CDR1 and CDR2: SGHRS, YFSETQ. The CDR3 has 11 amino acids. Trimming took off 5 bases at V and 4 bases at J, with 6 bases between the two ends. As concerns this clonotype: Its antigen is as yet unknown.

Presence of unique molecular identifiers characterized the TCR beta cDNA libraries. Some 500,000 cDNA molecules were recovered from an input of about 0.85 to 11 million T cells. MiXCR was run by TCRdb on the PCR reads, yielding one entry per CDR3 protein. Seen here are more than 450,000 distinct CDR3 sequences, roughly 40% observed once, and the top ten hold more than 1.5%. Study outcomes and limitations: Patients showed TRBV5-6, TRBV5-1 and TRBV20-1 among roughly five TRBV segments more frequent than in controls. There was significantly lower normalized Chao1 diversity in multiple sclerosis patients than in controls. Those samples that were prepared in the same batch co-clustered strongly by F measure.

The chain has TRBV5-1 and TRBJ2-5; D not certain. The material sequenced was blood. The clonotype comes from a girl aged 5-17 years with multiple sclerosis. DNA of the CDR3: TGCGCCAGCAGGGAGATAGAGACCCAGTACTTC. This translates into CASREIETQYF.